The sequence of this TCR beta chain was determined in a study of shared clonotypes between healthy human individuals. This CDR3 has 14 residues. The junction had 9 bases not matched to a gene; V was cut back by 4 bases and J by 6 bases. CDR1 and CDR2 from the germline V gene are ENHRY and SYGVKD. The assay was immunoSEQ multiplex PCR, and TCRdb's table has in-frame clones only and misses some. The profile covers around 2,000,000 clones, with about 93% appearing a single time and 1.5% to 2% taken by the ten largest. Cells designated naive CD8 were CD45RO-negative and were positively selected for CCR7, with terminally differentiated effector memory CD45RA+ cells excluded.

This receptor was identified in a man between 18 and 29 years old in good health. Some clones in this sample may be carry-over from other donors' samples. The sample taken for sequencing was naive CD8+ T cells from PBMCs. The chain uses TRBV10-3 and TRBJ2-7, with 7 bases identical to TRBD1. The CDR3: CAISGGDRVGEQYF. As DNA, the CDR3 is TGTGCCATCAGTGGTGGAGACAGGGTGGGCGAGCAGTACTTC.